A single sample gave rise to the 21 T cell receptor beta chains below, sequenced in a study of T-cell reconstitution after alpha-beta-depleted transplantation in children. Their antigens remain unidentified. The library targeted TCRbeta and was prepared with unique molecular identifiers. TCRdb re-analysed the PCR reads in MiXCR, keeping a single row per CDR3 protein. The table has around 270,000 distinct CDR3 sequences, almost 8% seen once. Study conclusions and caveats: Diversity and T-cell counts at one year after transplant derived mostly from new T cells.

Sequenced material: peripheral blood, taken 360 days after TCRalphabeta/CD19-depleted stem cell transplant. These receptors were taken from a female patient aged 2-9 years who had a stem cell transplant for Fanconi anemia, so the T cells may come from the graft donor.

Many counts were recorded for this clonotype. The gene calls are TRBV7-2 and TRBJ2-3; D remains unclear. The CDR3 totals 16 residues. CDR1 is SGHTA, CDR2 FQGNSA, per germline. With 4 bases removed from V and 5 bases from J, the gap between germline ends came to 19 bases. The CDR3 nucleotides are TGTGCCAGCAGCTCCCCATCAACAGCGTTTTTAGATACGCAGTATTTT. The encoded protein is CASSSPSTAFLDTQYF.

This clonotype was detected many times. The chain is built from TRBV28 and TRBJ1-4, with TRBD1 identical over 9 bases. CDR1 is MDHEN and CDR2 is SYDVKM in the germline V gene. CDR3 length equals 17 residues. The V and J ends lost 6 bases and 0 bases, in that order; junction bases with no gene match: 8. The CDR3 DNA reads TGTGCCAGCAGCTCCCCGAGACAGGGGGCAACTAATGAAAAACTGTTTTTT. Translation gives CASSSPRQGATNEKLFF.

The table lists this clonotype with many counts. This chain links TRBV6-5 with TRBJ1-1; D unclear. The germline CDR1 and CDR2 sequences are MNHEY and SVGAGI. The CDR3 runs 15 residues. The V end was cut by 4 bases, the J end by 0 bases, with 12 bases between. CDR3 DNA: TGTGCCAGCAGTTCGTTGACACGGCTGAACACTGAAGCTTTCTTT. Protein product: CASSSLTRLNTEAFF.

This clonotype was counted only a few times. The V gene is TRBV11-2, the J gene TRBJ2-3, with D possibly being TRBD2 (6 bases). Germline CDR1 and CDR2: SGHAT and FQNNGV. CDR3 length: 16 amino acids. Trimming stripped 2 bases from V and 3 bases from J, with 15 bases between. The CDR3 nucleotides are TGTGCCAGCAGCTTAATGACTAGAAGTGGGACAGATACGCAGTATTTT. As protein: CASSLMTRSGTDTQYF. Drawing the rest from reference TRBV11-2 and TRBJ2-3, the complete variable domain is EAGVAQSPRYKIIEKRQSVAFWCNPISGHATLYWYQQILGQGPKLLIQFQNNGVVDDSQLPKDRFSAERLKGVDSTLKIQPAKLEDSAVYLCASSLMTRSGTDTQYFGPGTRLTVL.

The table lists this clonotype with a few counts. The rearrangement links TRBV18 to TRBJ1-1; D might be TRBD1 (5 bases). CDR3 size: 14 residues. Trimming shortened V by 8 bases and J by 5 bases, and 18 bases separated the two germline ends. The germline V gene encodes CDR1 KGHSH and CDR2 LQKENI. CDR3 in amino acids: CASAYSTGLTEAFF. DNA for the CDR3: TGTGCCAGCGCCTATTCGACGGGACTTACTGAAGCTTTCTTT.

This clonotype was detected ten times or more. The chain has TRBV12-3 or TRBV12-4 and TRBJ1-1; 7 bases line up with TRBD1. The junction had 12 bases not matched to a gene; V was cut back by 1 base and J by 1 base. There are 18 residues in the CDR3. The CDR3 sequence is CASSLVRVTGAGNTEAFF. CDR3 in DNA: TGTGCCAGCAGTTTAGTTAGGGTTACAGGGGCGGGGAACACTGAAGCTTTCTTT.

This clonotype was recorded at least ten times. The chain joins TRBV15 to TRBJ2-2; D gene ambiguous. Germline V gene lookup returns CDR1 LNHNV and CDR2 YYDKDF (reference sequence). The CDR3 runs 14 residues. Trimming left V 7 bases short and J 1 base short, with 10 bases between. Written as DNA, the CDR3 is TGTGCCACCAAGACGGACGTGAACACCGGGGAGCTGTTTTTT. This gives the protein CATKTDVNTGELFF.

This clonotype has ten or more counts. The chain combines TRBV20-1 with TRBJ2-3, with unresolved D. From germline, CDR1 is DFQATT and CDR2 SNEGSKA (reference sequence). The CDR3 runs 11 residues. Trimming pared 6 bases from V and 4 bases from J, leaving 8 bases between. The CDR3 DNA reads TGCAGTGCACATTTTCCAGATACGCAGTATTTT. The encoded protein is CSAHFPDTQYF.

This clonotype was recorded at least ten times. The rearrangement joins TRBV20-1 to TRBJ2-7; D gene uncertain. V was trimmed by 6 bases and J by 4 bases, leaving 10 bases between them. The CDR3 is 11 residues long. The germline V gene has CDR1 DFQATT and CDR2 SNEGSKA (reference sequence). CDR3 residues: CSATSGYEQYF. The CDR3 DNA sequence: TGCAGTGCCACCTCAGGTTACGAGCAGTACTTC.

At least ten counts were recorded for this clonotype. This chain links TRBV6-1 with TRBJ1-3; TRBD1 is a possible D gene (5 bases). The V end lost 6 bases, the J end lost 7 bases, and 13 bases lay between the germline ends. CDR3 length: 13 amino acids. Germline V CDR1 and CDR2: MNHNS, SASEGT. The CDR3 DNA follows: TGTGCCAGCAGAAGGGGCCAGCGGAACACCATATATTTT. Protein: CASRRGQRNTIYF.

The rearrangement links TRBV10-2 to TRBJ2-5, with D uncertain. The CDR3 runs 12 residues. Trimming shortened V by 6 bases and J by 5 bases, and 10 bases separated the two germline ends. Germline CDR1 WSHSY, CDR2 SAAADI. The CDR3 loop reads CASSALRETQYF. In DNA form, the CDR3 reads TGCGCCAGCAGCGCTCTTCGGGAGACCCAGTACTTC.

At least ten counts were recorded for this clonotype. This sequence joins TRBV12-3 or TRBV12-4 and TRBJ2-6, with 7 nucleotides matching TRBD2. Unmatched junction bases numbered 6, after V lost 3 bases and J lost 4 bases. This CDR3 is built from 16 residues. CDR3 region: CASSFFAGVGANVLTF. CDR3 bases: TGTGCCAGCAGTTTTTTCGCGGGGGTAGGGGCCAACGTCCTGACTTTC.

The chain has TRBV5-1 and TRBJ2-3, with a weak D call TRBD2 (5 bases). This CDR3 spans 20 amino acids. The germline CDR1 and CDR2 sequences are SGHRS and YFSETQ. V was shortened by 0 bases and J by 0 bases, with 23 bases between the two germline ends. CDR3 residues: CASSLEGRSWRSDSTDTQYF. The CDR3 DNA follows: TGCGCCAGCAGCTTGGAAGGGAGATCGTGGCGGTCCGATAGCACAGATACGCAGTATTTT.

The chain is built from TRBV2 and TRBJ2-2; TRBD1 agrees at 10 bases. CDR1 is SNHLY, CDR2 FYNNEI, per germline. The CDR3 spans 15 residues. V lost 7 bases and J lost 5; bases outside the gene matches: 7. CDR3 sequence: CASKGTGEETGELFF. The CDR3 DNA follows: TGTGCCAGCAAAGGGACAGGGGAGGAGACCGGGGAGCTGTTTTTT.

In its sample, this clonotype was seen many times. The chain carries TRBV5-1 and TRBJ2-1; 10 bases align to TRBD2. The CDR3 spans 16 residues. The J segment lost 7 bases and the V segment lost 0 bases, leaving 7 bases of the junction unmatched. CDR1 is SGHRS, CDR2 YFSETQ, per germline. The CDR3: CASSLVSQTSGNEQFF. CDR3 nucleotide sequence: TGCGCCAGCAGCTTGGTGTCTCAGACTAGCGGGAATGAGCAGTTCTTC.

This clonotype appeared many times. CDR3 protein: CATSGTGNTGELFF. CDR3 coding DNA: TGTGCCACCTCCGGGACGGGGAACACCGGGGAGCTGTTTTTT. This rearrangement joins TRBV24-1 to TRBJ2-2, with D perhaps given as TRBD1 or TRBD2 (5 bases each). CDR1 and CDR2 from the germline V gene are KGHDR and SFDVKD. The CDR3 runs to 14 residues. Trimming stripped 9 bases from V and 1 base from J, with 11 bases between.

This clonotype was found a few times. The rearrangement uses TRBV14 and TRBJ1-1, with a weak D call TRBD1 (5 bases). This CDR3 has 15 amino acids. Germline assignment: CDR1 SGHDN and CDR2 FVKESK. V lost 3 bases and J lost 3, with 14 bases in between. In nucleotides, the CDR3 is TGTGCCAGCAGCCAGGGACTCTTGTTTGACACTGAAGCTTTCTTT. It translates to CASSQGLLFDTEAFF.

V usage is TRBV2 and J usage is TRBJ2-1, with 7 bases that match TRBD2. Germline CDR1 and CDR2: SNHLY and FYNNEI. This CDR3 is 17 amino acids long. The ends lost 6 bases at V and 1 base at J; junction bases unmatched: 12. CDR3 loop: CASRRVGLADSYNEQFF. In DNA form, the CDR3 reads TGTGCCAGCAGGAGGGTGGGTCTAGCGGATTCCTACAATGAGCAGTTCTTC.

This clonotype occurred many times. V and J are TRBV29-1 and TRBJ2-7; 7 bases agree with TRBD2. The CDR3 extends over 13 amino acids. Losses at the gene ends were 7 bases for V and 4 bases for J; bases not matched to a gene: 10. Germline CDR1 reads SQVTM; CDR2 reads ANQGSEA. The CDR3 spells CSAKGGEVYEQYF. The CDR3 bases are TGCAGCGCCAAGGGAGGGGAGGTTTACGAGCAGTACTTC.

This clonotype was detected a few times. V is TRBV5-4 and J is TRBJ1-1; 7 bases fit TRBD1. The V gene end was trimmed by 4 bases and the J gene end by 8 bases; junction bases not matched to a gene: 14. Per germline, CDR1 SGHNT and CDR2 YYREEE (reference sequence). The CDR3 runs 15 residues. CDR3 in amino acids: CASSLARGRGGEAFF. In DNA, the CDR3 is TGTGCCAGCAGCCTGGCTAGGGGGCGCGGGGGCGAAGCTTTCTTT. Based on the CDR3 plus reference TRBV5-4 and TRBJ1-1, the full variable domain is ETGVTQSPTHLIKTRGQQVTLRCSSQSGHNTVSWYQQALGQGPQFIFQYYREEENGRGNFPPRFSGLQFPNYSSELNVNALELDDSALYLCASSLARGRGGEAFFGQGTRLTVV.

This clonotype showed up many times. The genes are TRBV5-1 and TRBJ2-1, with no clear D. Germline-derived CDR1 and CDR2 are SGHRS and YFSETQ. V lost 4 bases, J lost 2 bases, and 7 bases lay in between. The CDR3 loop spans 13 amino acids. The CDR3 DNA reads TGCGCCAGCAGCATGGGCACCTACAATGAGCAGTTCTTC. The encoded protein is CASSMGTYNEQFF.